The source of this TCR beta chain is a study of T cell responses to AZD1222 COVID-19 vaccine. The table came from immunoSEQ multiplex PCR; TCRdb's copy has only in-frame clones and leaves some out. The sample records roughly 140,000 clones, 85% to 90% being singletons. The trim removed 3 bases at V and 5 bases at J, leaving 10 bases unmatched. The germline V gene has CDR1 KGHSH and CDR2 LQKENI. This CDR3 has 17 amino acids. The chain recombines TRBV18 with TRBJ2-5; 12 bases line up with TRBD1. The sequence was collected from an adult in good health. The source was peripheral blood, collected on day 0 of AZD1222 vaccination. DNA for the CDR3: TGTGCCAGCTCACCGGGACAGGGGGCGGTTATTTTGGAGACCCAGTACTTC. It translates to CASSPGQGAVILETQYF. The full variable domain, with the rest looked up from reference TRBV18 and TRBJ2-5, is NAGVMQNPRHLVRRRGQEARLRCSPMKGHSHVYWYRQLPEEGLKFMVYLQKENIIDESGMPKERFSAEFPKEGPSILRIQQVVRGDSAAYFCASSPGQGAVILETQYFGPGTRLLVL.